This TCR beta chain is drawn from a study of cytomegalovirus exposure and HLA in healthy donors. In the study overall: It was reported in a later analysis that the 95 to 150 validation repertoires used the same platform as the 666 first-cohort repertoires.

The study's findings and limits: With high specificity and sensitivity, the classifier reportedly diagnosed cytomegalovirus status.

Comment on this clone: Its specificity is not known.

The assay was immunoSEQ multiplex PCR, and TCRdb's table has in-frame clones only and misses some. The table lists some 79,000 clones, about 94% of them singletons. While the first cohort had 700 or so subjects, the donors belonged to the separate validation cohort of roughly 120 subjects. The germline V gene has CDR1 MNHNY and CDR2 SVGAGI (reference sequence). This CDR3 region has 15 residues. Deletions cut 6 bases from V and 5 bases from J, with 19 bases between. This clonotype was obtained from a young woman in good health and CMV-seropositive. The genes are TRBV6-6 and TRBJ1-2; D gene unclear. Source material: PBMCs. Here the CDR3 reads CASRSLRTAGYGYTF. DNA for the CDR3: TGTGCCAGCAGATCCCTCCGGACCGCGGGGTATGGCTACACCTTC.